The 13 T cell receptor beta chains presented below share a single source sample, sequenced in a study of beta chain features in type 1 diabetes. Findings of the study overall: When Type 1 diabetes patients were examined, their TCRB CDR3s proved moderately but significantly shorter in all four CD4+ subsets.

Sequenced material consisted of expressed TCRB transcripts (all of the isolated RNA was reverse transcribed). Method: immunoSEQ multiplex PCR; TCRdb's copy keeps in-frame clones and lacks some. The table has more than 550,000 clones, over 12% seen once. Their specific antigens are unknown. The sequenced sample was naive CD4+ T cells from blood. The receptors derive from a man aged 18 to 30 with type 1 diabetes.

The chain is built from TRBV5-8 and TRBJ1-1; maybe TRBD1 (5 bases). V lost 6 bases and J 0 bases, leaving 21 bases between the germline ends. The CDR3 totals 17 residues. Germline V gene sequence: CDR1 SGHTS, CDR2 YDEGEE. This CDR3 is CASTQGVTLSMNTEAFF. The DNA of the CDR3 is TGTGCCAGCACCCAGGGAGTAACCCTAAGCATGAACACTGAAGCTTTCTTT. The full variable domain, rest sourced from reference TRBV5-8 and TRBJ1-1, is EAGVTQSPTHLIKTRGQQATLRCSPISGHTSVYWYQQALGLGLQFLLWYDEGEERNRGNFPPRFSGRQFPNYSSELNVNALELEDSALYLCASTQGVTLSMNTEAFFGQGTRLTVV.

The chain employs TRBV2 and TRBJ2-7; D call uncertain. There are 11 residues in the CDR3. The germline gives CDR1 SNHLY, CDR2 FYNNEI. Trimming removed 5 bases at V and 6 bases at J, with 8 bases between. In DNA, the CDR3 is TGTGCCAGCAGTCGATCAGCCGAGCAGTACTTC. It yields the protein CASSRSAEQYF.

The genes are TRBV5-4 and TRBJ2-1, with a weak D call TRBD1 (7 bases). CDR3 size: 15 residues. Trimming stripped 4 bases from V and 4 bases from J, with 15 bases between. Germline loops: CDR1 SGHNT, CDR2 YYREEE (reference sequence). CDR3 in DNA: TGTGCCAGCAGCCCCCCAGGGGGGAAGTACAATGAGCAGTTCTTC. Translating it yields CASSPPGGKYNEQFF.

The chain uses TRBV9 and TRBJ1-2; D gene uncertain. The CDR3 runs 13 residues. Germline V gene sequence: CDR1 SGDLS, CDR2 YYNGEE. V lost 0 bases and J 7 bases, leaving 10 bases between the germline ends. The DNA of the CDR3 is TGTGCCAGCAGCGTAGCGGTGGGATCTGGCTACACCTTC. Translating gives CASSVAVGSGYTF.

This clone was observed a handful of times. The chain recombines TRBV25-1 with TRBJ1-2; D is unclear. V shed 4 bases and J shed 2 bases, with 8 bases lying between them. CDR1 and CDR2 from the germline V gene are MGHDK and SYGVNS. The CDR3 is 13 residues long. The CDR3 DNA reads as TGTGCCAGCAGTGTTGGGCAGAACTATGGCTACACCTTC. Translated, it gives CASSVGQNYGYTF.

The chain uses TRBV5-1 and TRBJ2-1; D possibly corresponds to TRBD1 (5 bases). V was trimmed by 2 bases and J by 2 bases, leaving 11 bases between them. This CDR3 comprises 15 residues. Germline loops: CDR1 SGHRS, CDR2 YFSETQ. The CDR3 loop reads CASSLQDRTYNEQFF. In DNA form, the CDR3 reads TGCGCCAGCAGCTTACAGGATCGGACCTACAATGAGCAGTTCTTC.

This clone turned up a few times. This chain joins TRBV2 and TRBJ2-1; 9 nucleotides agree with TRBD1. The CDR3 covers 12 residues. Germline CDR1 and CDR2: SNHLY and FYNNEI. Trimming cost V 8 bases and J 12 bases; bases outside gene matches: 8. Here the CDR3 DNA reads TGTGCCAGCGTCTACTCGACAGGGGGGCAGTTCTTC. This translates into CASVYSTGGQFF.

This chain links TRBV4-3 with TRBJ2-6; no clear D gene. The CDR3 sequence is 16 residues long. The germline gives CDR1 LGHNA, CDR2 YSLEER. Trimming took 1 base from V and 3 from J, leaving 10 bases between them. The DNA of the CDR3 is TGCGCCAGCAGCCAAGCTCCCGGCTATGGGGCCAACGTCCTGACTTTC. Its translation: CASSQAPGYGANVLTF.

This clone was observed a handful of times. The chain employs TRBV7-2 and TRBJ1-5; D gene uncertain. V was pared by 2 bases and J by 4 bases, with 6 bases between. Germline assignment: CDR1 SGHTA and CDR2 FQGNSA. This CDR3 spans 13 amino acids. The CDR3 region has the DNA TGTGCCAGCAGCTTACGGGATAATCAGCCCCAGCATTTT. This sequence encodes CASSLRDNQPQHF.

This chain joins TRBV7-3 and TRBJ2-5; D remains unclear. Trimming pared 1 base from V and 5 bases from J, leaving 8 bases between. The CDR3 runs to 13 residues. The germline V gene encodes CDR1 SGHTA and CDR2 FQGTGA. CDR3 amino acids: CASSLSVRETQYF. CDR3 nucleotide sequence: TGTGCCAGCAGCTTAAGCGTCAGGGAGACCCAGTACTTC.

The chain uses TRBV19 and TRBJ2-7; 12 bases align to TRBD2. The CDR3 has 15 amino acids. In germline, CDR1 is LNHDA, CDR2 SQIVND (reference sequence). V dropped 4 bases and J dropped 3; count of bases not matched to a gene: 4. CDR3 sequence (DNA): TGTGCCAGTAGTACTCAACTAGCGGGAGGCTACGAGCAGTACTTC. Amino acid sequence: CASSTQLAGGYEQYF.

Only a few counts were recorded for this clone. The rearrangement uses TRBV30 and TRBJ1-5; perhaps TRBD1 as D (5 bases). This CDR3 is built from 14 residues. CDR1 is GTSNPN, CDR2 SVGIG, per germline (reference sequence). V was pared by 0 bases and J by 3 bases, with 9 bases between. The CDR3 bases are TGTGCCTGGAGTGTAGCAGGGACCAATCAGCCCCAGCATTTT. It is translated as CAWSVAGTNQPQHF.

In its sample, this clone was seen a few times. The chain is built from TRBV28 and TRBJ1-1, with D tentatively TRBD1 (6 bases). V was pared by 2 bases and J by 5 bases, with 18 bases between. The CDR3 extends over 16 amino acids. Germline CDR1 is MDHEN and CDR2 is SYDVKM. CDR3 in DNA: TGTGCCAGCAGTTTACTAGGCAGGGGCTATCGTACTGAAGCTTTCTTT. Encoded protein: CASSLLGRGYRTEAFF.